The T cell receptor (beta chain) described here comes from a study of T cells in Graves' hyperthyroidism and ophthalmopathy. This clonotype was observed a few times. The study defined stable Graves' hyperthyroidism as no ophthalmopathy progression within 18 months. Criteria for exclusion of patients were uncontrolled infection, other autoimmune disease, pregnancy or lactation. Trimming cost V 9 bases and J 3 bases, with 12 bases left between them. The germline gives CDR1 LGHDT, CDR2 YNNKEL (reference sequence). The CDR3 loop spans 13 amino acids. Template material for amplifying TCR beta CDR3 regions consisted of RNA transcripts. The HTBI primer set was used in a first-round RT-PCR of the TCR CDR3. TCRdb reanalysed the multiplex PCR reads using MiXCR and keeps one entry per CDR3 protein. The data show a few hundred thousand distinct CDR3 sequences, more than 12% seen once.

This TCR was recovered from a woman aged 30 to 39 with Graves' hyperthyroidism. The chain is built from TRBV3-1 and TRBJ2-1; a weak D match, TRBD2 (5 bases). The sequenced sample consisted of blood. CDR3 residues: CASGLTVYNEQFF. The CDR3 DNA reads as TGTGCCAGTGGACTGACGGTCTACAATGAGCAGTTCTTC.